This T cell receptor (beta chain) originates from a study of cytomegalovirus exposure and HLA in healthy donors. About the study: The 95 to 150 validation repertoires were produced on the same platform as the roughly 690 repertoires of the first cohort. This was reported in a later analysis. Study-wide results and caveats: Researchers counted roughly 150 TCR beta chains as cytomegalovirus-associated. Generally TCR sequences proved uncommon, though certain public TCRs appeared in numerous donors. CMV antigen specificity was confirmed in vitro for three CMV-associated chains.

Clones were read by immunoSEQ multiplex PCR, and TCRdb kept only the in-frame ones, dropping some. The sample contains approximately 150,000 clones, approximately 86% of which appear only once. With respect to this clone: Its target is not known.

The TCR sequence derives from a man younger than 35 in good health and CMV-seropositive. The sequencing input was PBMCs.

CDR3 DNA sequence: TGTGCCAGCAGAGACCGGGACAGGGATCAGCCCCAGCATTTT. Translation gives CASRDRDRDQPQHF. The gene calls are TRBV6-1 and TRBJ1-5; 9 bases align to TRBD1. The J segment lost 5 bases and the V segment lost 6 bases, leaving 5 bases of the junction unmatched. Germline V lookup: CDR1 MNHNS, CDR2 SASEGT. This CDR3 region has 14 residues.